This T cell receptor (beta chain) derives from a study of Graves' ophthalmopathy and Graves' hyperthyroidism (dated 2018 in TCRdb). For context, the study as a whole: Peripheral blood was collected at initial diagnosis, prior to any treatment. The study used TCR beta repertoire signatures to distinguish Graves' ophthalmopathy from Graves' hyperthyroidism and to predict progression to ophthalmopathy. In total, approximately 140 blood samples were TCR-sequenced: approximately 42 ophthalmopathy, some 75 hyperthyroidism and approximately 17 hyperthyroidism-to-ophthalmopathy patients. To explore V-J signatures that distinguish ophthalmopathy from hyperthyroidism, a discovery set of about a hundred patients was enrolled, made up of about 40 with ophthalmopathy and under 65 with stable hyperthyroidism. An independent validation cohort was composed of 18 hyperthyroidism patients and about 17 patients who later progressed from hyperthyroidism to ophthalmopathy. T-cell repertoires of thyroid tissue and blood were compared in five or six hyperthyroidism patients. Following sample collection, hyperthyroidism patients were given methimazole at a starting dose of 30 mg daily, and ophthalmopathy patients were given high-dose intravenous methylprednisolone. Study-wide conclusions, independent of this receptor: Ophthalmopathy was separated from stable hyperthyroidism by the 13-signature model with around 88% sensitivity and around 81% specificity in cross-validation and with 80%/75% in the test set. Sample size was not predetermined statistically, and investigators were not blinded to group allocation. In validation, the model predicted ophthalmopathy progression with over 60% sensitivity and around 72% specificity; roughly eleven predicted patients were CT-confirmed with GO in a median of approximately six months. Most of the expanded thyroid clonotypes with a frequency above 0.001 were also detected in blood, and it was suggested that the thyroid immune response may be reflected by blood repertoires.

Points on this clonotype: Its antigen remains unidentified. No base quality information exists; no much larger clone differs at one position.

The germline V gene specifies SGHTA as CDR1 and FQGTGA as CDR2. The CDR3 runs 13 residues from the cysteine to the phenylalanine. This entry keeps only the CDR3 DNA: 39 bases, framed from base 1. Germline trimming: 2 bases from V, 7 bases from J; junction bases outside gene matches: 5. For repertoire sequencing, TCR beta CDR3 regions were amplified from RNA transcripts. HTBI primers and the Qiagen OneStep RT-PCR kit were used in a first-round RT-PCR, which was followed by a second-round multiplex PCR, size selection and purification. The libraries underwent paired-end sequencing with 100 bp reads on an Illumina HiSeq2000. The study's processing was this. SOAPnuke was used for read processing, and reads with adapters, uncalled bases, a mean Phred below 15, or no exact constant-primer or identifier match were discarded. High-quality paired reads were merged with COPE v1.2.5. Clonotypes were defined as unique nucleotide sequences and were aligned to IMGT TRB V, D and J references using MiTCR v1.1. The analysis was limited to V-J combinations with a frequency above 0.0001, which together covered 99.2% of repertoires. For each V-J combination, a TCR clonal expansion and chaos score was defined as F50 clonal expansion divided by the chaos observed in the TCRdist matrix. Welch's t-statistics and random forest were used to narrow the features down to around 13 V-J combinations, which were then fed into a naive Bayes classifier. Thyroid-blood repertoire similarity was quantified with the Morisita-Horn index. TCRdb's own reprocessing of the public reads used fastp at Q25 and MiXCR and kept productive beta chains. Each CDR3 protein gets just one entry, which takes the most common genes and DNA from the rows behind it. These V and J calls originate from TCRdb's pipeline instead of the authors' own analysis. The sample table shows 200,000 to 300,000 distinct CDR3 sequences, and 45% are seen once. Clones ranked in the top ten supply around half of the sample.

Patients with ophthalmopathy had moderately to severely active disease, with a Clinical Activity Score of 3 or more, a NOSPECS grade of 4 or more, and a disease duration of less than 3 months. Anyone with other autoimmune diseases, uncontrolled infections, pregnancy or lactation was excluded from the study. Diagnosis was based on clinical symptoms, serum thyroxine, TRAb, thyroid ultrasound and orbital computed tomography. PBMCs were isolated from about 10 ml of fresh peripheral blood by Ficoll-Paque density gradient centrifugation. Trizol reagent was used to extract the total RNA, and its quality was then checked on an Agilent 2100 Bioanalyzer.

Here the chain combines TRBV7-3 and TRBJ2-7, and 7 junctional nucleotides match TRBD1. The TCR comes from an adult man with Graves' ophthalmopathy. The sample taken for sequencing was peripheral blood. The CDR3 amino acid sequence is: CASSLSAGGEQYF. The sequenced DNA: TGTGCCAGCAGCTTATCCGCAGGGGGAGAGCAGTACTTC.